The 2 T cell receptor beta chains below were found in one sample sequenced in a study of metastatic and nonmetastatic thyroid tumors. TCRdb re-called the PCR reads with MiXCR. The sample holds around 61,000 clones; 30% are singletons and the top ten take about 16%. Nobody among the patients had been given any treatment before thyroid surgery. Sample: blood. These receptors were taken from a female donor with papillary thyroid cancer or a benign thyroid nodule (not recorded which). Some clones in this sample may be carry-over from other donors' samples.

The chain recombines TRBV5-1 with TRBJ1-2; D remains unclear. Trimming cost V 0 bases and J 3 bases, with 3 bases left between them. Looked up from germline, CDR1 is SGHRS and CDR2 is YFSETQ. This CDR3 comprises 12 residues. The CDR3 bases are TGCGCCAGCAGCTTGGCGGACTATGGCTACACCTTC. It yields the protein CASSLADYGYTF.

A word on this clone: One end of the junction varies from germline; a read error may be responsible. V and J are TRBV19 and TRBJ2-2; perhaps TRBD1 as D (6 bases). The CDR3 contains 12 residues. Per the germline V gene, CDR1 is LNHDA and CDR2 is SQIVND (reference sequence). The CDR3 bases are TGTGCCAGTAGTATCAGGGGTGGGGATCTGTTATTT. Translation gives CASSIRGGDLLF.